This record concerns one T cell receptor (beta chain) sequence. TCRdb fed the reads into MiXCR, producing one record per CDR3 protein. The sample holds under 850,000 distinct CDR3 sequences, 35% to 45% seen once. The sample belongs to a study of T cell repertoires in cytomegalovirus infection. V was pared by 8 bases and J by 4 bases, with 9 bases of the junction left unmatched. The CDR3 runs 15 residues. CDR1 and CDR2 from the germline V gene are SGHVS and FQNEAQ. The specimen sequenced was PBMCs. The clonotype comes from a human donor in good health (CMV status not recorded). Some clones in this sample may be carry-over from other donors' samples. The rearrangement joins TRBV7-8 to TRBJ1-5, with 9 bases fitting TRBD1. This chain's CDR3 is CASGSTGGANQPQHF. CDR3 nucleotide sequence: TGTGCCAGCGGAAGTACAGGGGGCGCGAATCAGCCCCAGCATTTT. The whole variable domain, filled in from reference TRBV7-8 and TRBJ1-5, reads GAGVSQSPRYKVAKRGQDVALRCDPISGHVSLFWYQQALGQGPEFLTYFQNEAQLDKSGLPSDRFFAERPEGSVSTLKIQRTQQEDSAVYLCASGSTGGANQPQHFGDGTRLSIL.